In its sample, the clone carrying this TCR beta chain was seen many times. Its antigen is currently unknown. Germline V gene sequence: CDR1 SGHRS, CDR2 YFSETQ. The CDR3 has 15 residues. Trimming took 4 bases from V and 1 from J; bases not matched to a gene: 7. TCRdb itself ran the reads through MiXCR, one entry per CDR3 protein. The data show under 350,000 distinct CDR3 sequences, 9.6% seen once. This record comes from a study of T cell repertoires in cytomegalovirus infection. About the study: Carrying CMV and the relevant HLA type showed in public TCR beta signatures. Findings and limits, study-wide: Cumulative public TCR beta family frequency identified CMV carriers with the relevant HLA. HLA-C-restricted CMV clonotypes gave the most frequent clonotype in two of eight donors.

The gene calls are TRBV5-1 and TRBJ2-5; 7 nucleotides line up with TRBD1. Sample: PBMCs. The clonotype was recovered from a human donor in good health (CMV status not recorded). Some clones in this sample may be carry-over from other donors' samples. The CDR3 sequence: CASSIDREIQETQYF. CDR3 sequence (DNA): TGCGCCAGCAGCATAGACAGGGAGATCCAAGAGACCCAGTACTTC.